This T cell receptor beta chain was recorded in a study of monozygotic twins with inflammatory bowel disease. Reanalyzing the 5' RACE reads, TCRdb keeps one entry per CDR3 protein, without DNA. The sample totals 200,000 to 250,000 distinct CDR3 sequences. As to this clonotype: No antigen is known for it.

This CDR3 contains 15 residues. The V gene's germline CDR1 is SGHRS and CDR2 YFSETQ. Regarding the study as a whole: Support for a single strong signal or clonotype associated with IBD was absent. The sharing of clonotypes with others was lower in IBD patients than in healthy twins, especially with disease activity.

Sequencing was carried out using blood. The source is a human donor with ulcerative colitis or Crohn's disease, or a healthy co-twin of an affected twin (not recorded which). V gene TRBV5-1 combines with J gene TRBJ2-5; TCRdb indicates TRBD2, and absent DNA this call remains unverified. CDR3: CASSSATGGQETQYF.